Listed below are T cell receptor beta chains from one sample, sequenced in a study of control samples from healthy donors and cancer patients. Sequencing used immunoSEQ multiplex PCR; TCRdb keeps in-frame clones, though not all of them. This sample has roughly 120,000 clones; about 89% occur once, and the top ten carry 7.8%. Source material: blood. These TCRs come from a woman aged 18-29 years in good health. Each CDR3 is given with its conserved first and last residue. Each record gives: D gene, V gene, clone size, J gene, CDR3 DNA, CDR3 protein. D genes are given only for firm matches. Clone size is not always given. Where it is, it says once, few, many or a class for expanded clones.

>.|TRBV5-4|.|TRBJ1-1
TGTGCCAGCAGCTTGTCCGGGGGCGGATACACTGAAGCTTTCTTT
CASSLSGGGYTEAFF
>.|TRBV21-1|.|TRBJ1-1
TGTGCCAGCAGCGCACACCCGGGACAGGGCAGGAACACTGAAGCTTTCTTT
CASSAHPGQGRNTEAFF
>TRBD1|TRBV7-9|.|TRBJ1-1
TGTGCCAGCAGCTTAATGGGGACAGCTACTGAAGCTTTCTTT
CASSLMGTATEAFF
>.|TRBV7-3|.|TRBJ2-5
TGTGCCAGCAGCATAGGGGGACGAGCGGGGCAAGAGACCCAGTACTTC
CASSIGGRAGQETQYF
>.|TRBV28|.|TRBJ1-5
TGTGCCAGCAGTCCTCTTAATCAGCCCCAGCATTTT
CASSPLNQPQHF
>TRBD2|TRBV6-1|.|TRBJ2-1
TGTGCCAGCAGTGTGGGTAGCGGGGGTCCGAGCTCCTACAATGAGCAGTTCTTC
CASSVGSGGPSSYNEQFF
>.|TRBV30|few|TRBJ1-6
TGTGCCTGGAGGGGGGTCCTGAATTCACCCCTCCACTTT
CAWRGVLNSPLHF
>.|TRBV3-1/TRBV3-2|.|TRBJ1-3
TGTGCCAGCAGCCCGACAAGTTCTGGAAACACCATATATTTT
CASSPTSSGNTIYF
>TRBD2|TRBV27|.|TRBJ2-5
TGTGCCAGCAGTCCACCCCTGGACGCGGGGGGTGGGACCCAGTACTTC
CASSPPLDAGGGTQYF
>TRBD2|TRBV27|.|TRBJ2-1
TGTGCCAGCAGTCTCCTTCCACCGGGTAGCGGGGGCCCATCGGGTGACAATGAGCAGTTCTTC
CASSLLPPGSGGPSGDNEQFF
>.|TRBV13|once|TRBJ1-2
TGTGCCAGCAGCTTTGGGCAGCCAGCTAACTATGGCTACACCTTC
CASSFGQPANYGYTF
>.|TRBV28|.|TRBJ1-1
TGTGCCAGCAGTCAGGGGAGGCGGACTGAAGCTTTCTTT
CASSQGRRTEAFF
>.|TRBV5-1|.|TRBJ2-1
TGCGCCAGCAGCGCCACAGGGCGGGGTGAGCAGTTCTTC
CASSATGRGEQFF
>.|TRBV10-3|.|TRBJ1-4
TGTGCCATCAGTGATGGCGGGGGCGAAAAACTGTTTTTT
CAISDGGGEKLFF
>.|TRBV12-3/TRBV12-4|.|TRBJ2-1
TGTGCCAGCAGTCCACGGACTACTCGGCAGTTCTTC
CASSPRTTRQFF
>.|TRBV4-2|.|TRBJ1-2
TGTGCCAGCAGCCAAGAAAGACAGAGGGGGAACTATGGCTACACCTTC
CASSQERQRGNYGYTF
>.|TRBV20-1|.|TRBJ1-2
TGCAGTGCTAGTAGGGAGGACTATGGCTACACCTTC
CSASREDYGYTF
>.|TRBV27|.|TRBJ1-6
TGTGCCAGCAGTTTATCAGGACAAGTTTCACCCCTCCACTTT
CASSLSGQVSPLHF
>TRBD2|TRBV10-3|.|TRBJ2-3
TGTGCCATCACCGAGTGGGGGGGACTAGCGGGAGGTGTTAGCACAGATACGCAGTATTTT
CAITEWGGLAGGVSTDTQYF
>.|TRBV7-3|.|TRBJ2-6
TGTGCCAGCAGCCCATCAAGGGATCTGGGGGCCAACGTCCTGACTTTC
CASSPSRDLGANVLTF
>.|TRBV29-1|.|TRBJ2-7
TGCAGCGTCTCAAACTCCTACGAGCAGTACTTC
CSVSNSYEQYF
>TRBD1|TRBV29-1|.|TRBJ2-7
TGCAGCGTGGAAATTCTGGACAGGTCCACCTACGAGCAGTACTTC
CSVEILDRSTYEQYF
>.|TRBV18|.|TRBJ1-1
TGTGCCAGCTCACCACCGAGCAGGGGACCTGAAGCTTTCTTT
CASSPPSRGPEAFF
>.|TRBV7-9|.|TRBJ2-3
TGTGCCAGCAGCTTGGGCGGTACTACACATACGCAGTATTTT
CASSLGGTTHTQYF
>TRBD2|TRBV3-1/TRBV3-2|.|TRBJ2-1
TGTGCCAGCAGCCAGTTAGCGGGGGGGCCATCGTCCTACAATGAGCAGTTCTTC
CASSQLAGGPSSYNEQFF
>.|TRBV6-5|.|TRBJ2-7
TGTGCCAGCAGTTACTCGGGGGGGCAGTACGAGCAGTACTTC
CASSYSGGQYEQYF
>TRBD2|TRBV11-2|.|TRBJ2-3
TGTGCCAGCAGCTTAGGAGGGACTAGCGGGAGCGGGGCAGATACGCAGTATTTT
CASSLGGTSGSGADTQYF
>TRBD1|TRBV27|once|TRBJ2-1
TGTGCCAGCAGTTCGGACAGGGAGATTGAGCAGTTCTTC
CASSSDREIEQFF
>.|TRBV11-2|.|TRBJ1-2
TGTGCCAGCAGCTTAACAAATAACTATGGCTACACCTTC
CASSLTNNYGYTF
>.|TRBV29-1|.|TRBJ1-1
TGCAGCGTTGGACACATGAACACTGAAGCTTTCTTT
CSVGHMNTEAFF
>.|TRBV5-1|.|TRBJ2-1
TGCGCCAGCAGCCCCCGGCCCTTCTCCTACAATGAGCAGTTCTTC
CASSPRPFSYNEQFF
>TRBD1|TRBV6-5|.|TRBJ2-5
TGTGCCAGCAGCTCGACAGGGGGCTATGTAGAGACCCAGTACTTC
CASSSTGGYVETQYF
>.|TRBV25-1|.|TRBJ2-7
TGTGCCAGCTCCAGGGGTATCTACGAGCAGTACTTC
CASSRGIYEQYF
>TRBD1|TRBV19|once|TRBJ2-7
TGTGCCAGTAGTATGATACAGGGGTCGGTTTACGAGCAGTACTTC
CASSMIQGSVYEQYF
>.|TRBV6-1|.|TRBJ1-3
TGTGCCAGCAGTGAACCGCAGGGATCTGGAAACACCATATATTTT
CASSEPQGSGNTIYF
>.|TRBV2|.|TRBJ2-7
TGTGCCAGCAGCCTTATGGGGTACTACGAGCAGTACTTC
CASSLMGYYEQYF
>TRBD2|TRBV9|.|TRBJ2-3
TGTGCCAGCAGTTCGAGAAGTAGCGGGAGATGGAGCACAGATACGCAGTATTTT
CASSSRSSGRWSTDTQYF
>TRBD1|TRBV19|.|TRBJ1-2
TGTGCCAGTAGTTTACGGACAGGGCTAAATACTAACTATGGCTACACCTTC
CASSLRTGLNTNYGYTF
>TRBD1|TRBV2|.|TRBJ1-5
TGTGCCAGCAGTGAAGTGGACAGGAAAGGGGGCAATCAGCCCCAGCATTTT
CASSEVDRKGGNQPQHF
>.|TRBV19|.|TRBJ2-2
TGTGCCAGTAGTCGGTCGGCGGGGCTCGGGGAGCTGTTTTTT
CASSRSAGLGELFF
>.|TRBV28|.|TRBJ1-2
TGTGCCAGCAGTTTAGAAATCAACTATGGCTACACCTTC
CASSLEINYGYTF
>TRBD2|TRBV28|.|TRBJ2-1
TGTGCCAGCAATCGCGGGAGCGCCTACAATGAGCAGTTCTTC
CASNRGSAYNEQFF
>TRBD1|TRBV28|.|TRBJ2-5
TGTGCCAGCAGTTCGACAGGGACGTACCAAGAGACCCAGTACTTC
CASSSTGTYQETQYF
>.|TRBV30|.|TRBJ1-1
TGTGCCTGGAGTGTAGCGGGGAGAGGGCGGGTGAACACTGAAGCTTTCTTT
CAWSVAGRGRVNTEAFF
>.|TRBV15|.|TRBJ1-4
TGTGCCACCAGCAGGTCACCAGGGGATGATGAAAAACTGTTTTTT
CATSRSPGDDEKLFF
>.|TRBV28|.|TRBJ1-2
TGTGCCAGCACCTCAGTTGGGCCCTCCCGGAAAAAGGGGCTGAACTATGGCTACACCTTC
CASTSVGPSRKKGLNYGYTF
>TRBD2|TRBV4-3|once|TRBJ2-2
TGCGCCAGCAGCCATGCTAGCGGGAGGGGGCAGACCGGGGAGCTGTTTTTT
CASSHASGRGQTGELFF
>.|TRBV7-2|.|TRBJ2-3
TGTGCCAGCAGCTTACCCGAGGGAGGCGCAGATACGCAGTATTTT
CASSLPEGGADTQYF
>.|TRBV6-5|.|TRBJ2-3
TGTGCCAGCAGTTACAGGCAGGCCGGGGATACGCAGTATTTT
CASSYRQAGDTQYF
>.|TRBV3-1/TRBV3-2|.|TRBJ1-6
TGTGCCAGCAGCCAAGGCATTAATTCACCCCTCCACTTT
CASSQGINSPLHF
>.|TRBV12-3/TRBV12-4|.|TRBJ2-3
TGTGCCAGCAGCCTAGGGGCAGATACGCAGTATTTT
CASSLGADTQYF
>TRBD1|TRBV7-6|.|TRBJ1-6
TGTGCCAGCAGCCCCAGGGGGGGGCCAGGGTGCAATTCACCCCTCCACTTT
CASSPRGGPGCNSPLHF
>.|TRBV7-2|.|TRBJ2-3
TGTGCCAGCAGCTTAGAGAGGACAGATACGCAGTATTTT
CASSLERTDTQYF
>TRBD1|TRBV2|.|TRBJ1-2
TGTGCCAGCAGCGTTGGACAGGGGCTCAACTATGGCTACACCTTC
CASSVGQGLNYGYTF
>TRBD1|TRBV28|.|TRBJ1-4
TGTGCCAGCAGCCGACAGGGGGCGAGTAACGAAAAACTGTTTTTT
CASSRQGASNEKLFF
>TRBD2|TRBV28|.|TRBJ2-1
TGTGCCAGCAGTTCCCAGATAGGCGGGGGGGCCTATGAGCAGTTCTTC
CASSSQIGGGAYEQFF
>.|TRBV15|.|TRBJ1-4
TGTGCCACCAGCAGCAGATTCCTGGGGCATAATGAAAAACTGTTTTTT
CATSSRFLGHNEKLFF
>.|TRBV5-1|.|TRBJ2-5
TGCGCCAGCAGCTTTATCACAGGTCCTCAAGAGACCCAGTACTTC
CASSFITGPQETQYF